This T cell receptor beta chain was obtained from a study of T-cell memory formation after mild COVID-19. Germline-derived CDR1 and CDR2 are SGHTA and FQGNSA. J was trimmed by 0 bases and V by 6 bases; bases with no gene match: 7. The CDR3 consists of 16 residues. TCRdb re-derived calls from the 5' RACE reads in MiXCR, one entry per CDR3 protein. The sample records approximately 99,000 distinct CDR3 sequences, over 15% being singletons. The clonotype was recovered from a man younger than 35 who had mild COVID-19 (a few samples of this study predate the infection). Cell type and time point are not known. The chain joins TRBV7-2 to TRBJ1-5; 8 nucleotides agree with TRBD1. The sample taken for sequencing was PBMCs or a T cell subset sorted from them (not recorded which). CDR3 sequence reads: CASRGGTGGSNQPQHF. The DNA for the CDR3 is TGTGCCAGCAGGGGGGGGACAGGCGGTAGCAATCAGCCCCAGCATTTT.